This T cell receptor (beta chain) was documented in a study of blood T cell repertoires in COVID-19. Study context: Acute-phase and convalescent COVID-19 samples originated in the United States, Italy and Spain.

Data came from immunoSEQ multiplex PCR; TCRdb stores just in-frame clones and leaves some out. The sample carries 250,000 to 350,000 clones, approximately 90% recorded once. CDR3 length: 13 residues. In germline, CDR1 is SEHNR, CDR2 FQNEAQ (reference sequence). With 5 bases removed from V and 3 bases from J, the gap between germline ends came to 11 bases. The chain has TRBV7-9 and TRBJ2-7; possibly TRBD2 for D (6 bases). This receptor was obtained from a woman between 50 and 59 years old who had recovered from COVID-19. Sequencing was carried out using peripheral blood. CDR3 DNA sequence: TGTGCCAGCAGCCCCCCGGGGGACTACGAGCAGTACTTC. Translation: CASSPPGDYEQYF.